These 30 T cell receptor beta chains originate from one sample sequenced in a study of cytomegalovirus exposure and HLA in healthy donors. PCR was performed using 60 Vbeta and 13 Jbeta primers. Sequenced by immunoSEQ multiplex PCR; TCRdb stores in-frame clones only, minus some. The profile shows about 160,000 clones, approximately 77% of them singletons. Sequenced: PBMCs. These receptors were obtained from a female donor in good health and CMV-seronegative.

V gene TRBV6-5 combines with J gene TRBJ1-2; TRBD1 might be the D (6 bases). The CDR3 consists of 14 residues. Germline V gene lookup returns CDR1 MNHEY and CDR2 SVGAGI. Between the trimmed V and J ends, which lost 9 bases and 8 bases, there was a span of 22 bases. The CDR3 protein is CASAVDWGPGGYTF. Here the CDR3 DNA reads TGTGCCAGTGCGGTGGATTGGGGGCCTGGAGGCTACACCTTC.

V and J are TRBV15 and TRBJ1-2; a possible D gene is TRBD1 (6 bases). The CDR3 length is 14 residues. Trimming left V 2 bases short and J 1 base short, with 8 bases between. Germline V gene data show CDR1 as LNHNV and CDR2 as YYDKDF (reference sequence). In nucleotides, the CDR3 is TGTGCCACCAGCAGAACCAGGGGTAACTATGGCTACACCTTC. Its protein is CATSRTRGNYGYTF.

This clone was found a few times. V gene TRBV6-6 combines with J gene TRBJ2-1; TRBD1 matches at 7 bases. V gave up 6 bases and J gave up 10 bases; unmatched junction bases: 12. CDR1 MNHNY and CDR2 SVGAGI come from the germline V gene (reference sequence). The CDR3 is 14 amino acids. CDR3 sequence reads: CASRPHGTGVEQFF. The CDR3 nucleotides are TGTGCCAGCAGGCCACACGGAACAGGGGTCGAGCAGTTCTTC.

The chain uses TRBV7-8 and TRBJ1-1; TRBD1 matches at 9 bases. J gave up 7 bases and V 1 base, and 1 base lay outside the gene matches. Per germline, CDR1 SGHVS and CDR2 FQNEAQ. The CDR3 runs 13 residues. CDR3 DNA: TGTGCCAGCAGCTTAGGACAGGGGGTTGAAGCTTTCTTT. This translates into CASSLGQGVEAFF.

This clone was seen a few times. The CDR3 bases are TGTGCCAGCAGGGGGGGGCACCAGGCCCAGCCCCAGCATTTT. As protein: CASRGGHQAQPQHF. The V gene is TRBV27, the J gene TRBJ1-5, with D tentatively TRBD1 (6 bases). Germline values: CDR1 MNHEY, CDR2 SMNVEV (reference sequence). This CDR3 has 14 amino acids. V was clipped by 6 bases and J by 7 bases, with 16 bases between them.

The chain joins TRBV23-1 to TRBJ1-3; D remains ambiguous. TRBV23-1 is identified as an open reading frame with a role that is uncertain. V shed 4 bases and J shed 4 bases, with 8 bases lying between them. The CDR3 contains 13 residues. CDR3 protein: CASSRGEGNTIYF. Here the CDR3 DNA reads TGCGCCAGCAGTCGCGGGGAGGGAAACACCATATATTTT.

This clone was seen more than once but under ten times. The gene calls are TRBV7-9 and TRBJ2-7; 9 bases are a match to TRBD2. The CDR3 covers 15 residues. Germline loops: CDR1 SEHNR, CDR2 FQNEAQ (reference sequence). V was pared by 1 base and J by 4 bases, with 5 bases of the junction left unmatched. The CDR3 sequence is CASSLGAGGEYEQYF. CDR3 DNA: TGTGCCAGCAGCTTAGGCGCGGGAGGGGAGTACGAGCAGTACTTC. The full variable domain, in which reference TRBV7-9 and TRBJ2-7 provide the parts outside the CDR3, is DTGVSQNPRHKITKRGQNVTFRCDPISEHNRLYWYRQTLGQGPEFLTYFQNEAQLEKSRLLSDRFSAERPKGSFSTLEIQRTEQGDSAMYLCASSLGAGGEYEQYFGPGTRLTVT.

The rearrangement uses TRBV4-2 and TRBJ1-1; D is unclear. Germline V gives CDR1 LGHNA, CDR2 YNFKEQ. V was cut by 1 base and J by 0 bases, with 15 bases left in between. This CDR3 has 17 residues. The CDR3 DNA follows: TGTGCCAGCAGCCAAGTGCCCCCCGCACTTGTGAACACTGAAGCTTTCTTT. Protein product: CASSQVPPALVNTEAFF.

This clone occurred a few times. The chain recombines TRBV6-5 with TRBJ2-1; possibly TRBD2 for D (6 bases). Trimming cost V 1 base and J 6 bases, with 13 bases left between them. This CDR3 spans 15 amino acids. Germline values: CDR1 MNHEY, CDR2 SVGAGI. DNA of the CDR3: TGTGCCAGCAGTTACTACCCACTAGCCGGCAATGAGCAGTTCTTC. This sequence encodes CASSYYPLAGNEQFF.

This clone has a handful of counts. The rearrangement joins TRBV6-5 to TRBJ2-7; 7 nucleotides agree with TRBD1. The CDR3 is made up of 15 amino acids. Looked up from germline, CDR1 is MNHEY and CDR2 is SVGAGI. Unmatched junction bases numbered 5, after V lost 0 bases and J lost 3 bases. The CDR3, as DNA: TGTGCCAGCAGTTACTCGGGGACAGCTAGCTACGAGCAGTACTTC. Its translation is CASSYSGTASYEQYF.

V and J are TRBV14 and TRBJ2-1; D possibly corresponds to TRBD1 (6 bases). Trimming pared 4 bases from V and 5 bases from J, leaving 15 bases between. This CDR3 contains 15 residues. The germline CDR1 and CDR2 sequences are SGHDN and FVKESK. The CDR3 here is CASSPSWGRDNEQFF. The DNA of the CDR3 is TGTGCCAGCAGCCCAAGCTGGGGGCGGGACAATGAGCAGTTCTTC.

This chain joins TRBV4-2 and TRBJ2-1, with 7 bases matching TRBD2. Per the germline V gene, CDR1 is LGHNA and CDR2 is YNFKEQ. The CDR3 sequence is 17 residues long. The J segment lost 6 bases and the V segment lost 1 base, leaving 12 bases of the junction unmatched. In nucleotides, the CDR3 is TGTGCCAGCAGCCAAGTGGGGGTGGGGGGGAGCGGCAATGAGCAGTTCTTC. It specifies CASSQVGVGGSGNEQFF.

The chain carries TRBV15 and TRBJ2-1, with a tentative D call TRBD2 (6 bases). V dropped 1 base and J dropped 0 bases, with 7 bases sitting between them. CDR1 is LNHNV, CDR2 YYDKDF, per germline (reference sequence). CDR3 length: 15 residues. CDR3 sequence reads: CATSRGGVSYNEQFF. The CDR3 DNA reads TGTGCCACCAGCAGAGGGGGGGTCTCCTACAATGAGCAGTTCTTC.

The chain couples TRBV29-1 to TRBJ2-7, with 13 bases fitting TRBD2. Unmatched junction bases numbered 19, after V lost 1 base and J lost 7 bases. CDR1 and CDR2 (germline): SQVTM, ANQGSEA. The CDR3 consists of 19 residues. The CDR3 bases are TGCAGCGTTGAAGGGACGGTAGAGACTAGCGGGGGGTCCTCCTTGGAGCAGTACTTC. This gives the protein CSVEGTVETSGGSSLEQYF.

The chain uses TRBV28 and TRBJ1-4, with TRBD1 matching over 9 bases. Trimming cost V 4 bases and J 4 bases; bases outside gene matches: 10. Looked up from germline, CDR1 is MDHEN and CDR2 is SYDVKM. The CDR3 has 17 residues. The CDR3 nucleotides read TGTGCCAGCAGTTCCCCGGGACAGGGTTACAGTAATGAAAAACTGTTTTTT. Its protein product is CASSSPGQGYSNEKLFF.

V gene TRBV4-1 combines with J gene TRBJ1-5; the D gene is possibly TRBD1 (5 bases). The CDR3 contains 15 residues. The germline V gene has CDR1 MGHRA and CDR2 YSYEKL. V lost 4 bases, J lost 2 bases, and 12 bases lay in between. The CDR3 region has the DNA TGCGCCAGCAGCCCGGGAGGGGCCGGCAATCAGCCCCAGCATTTT. This gives the protein CASSPGGAGNQPQHF.

DNA of the CDR3: TGTGCCAGCAAAAGGTTAGCTAATAGCAATCAGCCCCAGCATTTT. It is translated as CASKRLANSNQPQHF. The chain carries TRBV6-5 and TRBJ1-5; D is ambiguous. The V and J ends lost 7 bases and 0 bases respectively, with 13 bases between them. Germline V lookup: CDR1 MNHEY, CDR2 SVGAGI. The CDR3 sequence is 15 residues long.

The V and J genes are TRBV7-9 and TRBJ2-7, with TRBD2 identical over 7 bases. Germline V gene sequence: CDR1 SEHNR, CDR2 FQNEAQ (reference sequence). The CDR3 runs to 14 residues. Trimming at V came to 5 bases and at J to 3 bases, leaving 7 bases not matched to a gene. In DNA, the CDR3 is TGTGCCAGCAGCCCCGGGACTAACTTCTACGAGCAGTACTTC. This encodes CASSPGTNFYEQYF.

The chain recombines TRBV2 with TRBJ2-2; TRBD2 aligns across 11 bases. Germline trimming cut 10 bases from V and 4 bases from J; bases unmatched to any gene: 2. The germline CDR1 and CDR2 sequences are SNHLY and FYNNEI. This CDR3 comprises 13 residues. CDR3 in DNA: TGTGCCACCCTAGCGGGAGGCACCGGGGAGCTGTTTTTT. This sequence encodes CATLAGGTGELFF.

V gene TRBV9 combines with J gene TRBJ1-6; the D gene is possibly TRBD1 (5 bases). V was cut by 2 bases and J by 3 bases, with 6 bases left in between. CDR1 and CDR2 from the germline V gene are SGDLS and YYNGEE. The CDR3 extends over 14 amino acids. The CDR3 loop reads CASSVGGYNSPLHF. CDR3 coding DNA: TGTGCCAGCAGCGTGGGGGGCTATAATTCACCCCTCCACTTT.

A single count supports this clone. CDR3 sequence reads: CASSEALIYRNYGYTF. The DNA for the CDR3 is TGTGCCAGCAGTGAAGCGCTTATCTATCGGAACTATGGCTACACCTTC. The V and J genes are TRBV6-1 and TRBJ1-2; D is ambiguous. The CDR3 spans 16 residues. CDR1 and CDR2 (germline): MNHNS, SASEGT. Trimming cost V 0 bases and J 2 bases, with 13 bases left between them.

The genes are TRBV27 and TRBJ1-2; 10 bases line up with TRBD1. Germline V gene data show CDR1 as MNHEY and CDR2 as SMNVEV (reference sequence). The V segment lost 5 bases and the J segment 13 bases; nucleotides outside the gene matches: 10. The CDR3 has 13 residues. CDR3 protein: CASSPDRGREGTF. In nucleotides, the CDR3 is TGTGCCAGCAGTCCCGACAGGGGGCGGGAAGGCACCTTC.

The gene calls are TRBV10-3 and TRBJ1-4; 9 bases map to TRBD1. This CDR3 contains 16 residues. V trimming: 7 bases; J trimming: 8 bases; junction bases outside the gene matches: 14. Germline values: CDR1 ENHRY, CDR2 SYGVKD. CDR3 in amino acids: CAIKPGQGPEREKLFF. As DNA, the CDR3 is TGTGCCATCAAACCGGGACAGGGTCCTGAGCGCGAAAAACTGTTTTTT.

This sequence joins TRBV6-1 and TRBJ2-7, with 9 bases aligning to TRBD1. This CDR3 comprises 13 residues. Germline V CDR1 and CDR2: MNHNS, SASEGT. With V trimmed by 7 bases and J by 5 bases, 6 bases remained unmatched. The CDR3 DNA sequence: TGTGCCAGCACCGGGACAGGGATCCACGAGCAGTACTTC. It translates to CASTGTGIHEQYF.

This chain joins TRBV6-5 and TRBJ1-2; 9 bases match TRBD1. Germline V CDR1 and CDR2: MNHEY, SVGAGI. Trimming cost V 0 bases and J 8 bases; bases outside gene matches: 4. This CDR3 is built from 14 residues. The CDR3 DNA is TGTGCCAGCAGTTACTCGAGGACAGGGGAGGGCTACACCTTC. Its protein is CASSYSRTGEGYTF.

This chain connects TRBV14 to TRBJ2-2; D ambiguous. V gave up 2 bases and J gave up 7 bases, with 11 bases separating them. The CDR3 has 14 amino acids. CDR1 and CDR2 from the germline V gene are SGHDN and FVKESK. The CDR3 nucleotides are TGTGCCAGCAGCCAACCCCCGCGGATCGGGGAGCTGTTTTTT. Its protein product is CASSQPPRIGELFF.

The V and J genes are TRBV5-4 and TRBJ1-1, with D possibly TRBD1 on 5 matching bases. This CDR3 comprises 16 residues. Germline lookup yields CDR1 SGHNT and CDR2 YYREEE (reference sequence). V was pared by 1 base and J by 5 bases, with 18 bases between. The CDR3 region is CASSLSLRGGQTEAFF. DNA of the CDR3: TGTGCCAGCAGCTTGTCGCTAAGGGGCGGTCAAACTGAAGCTTTCTTT.

The chain carries TRBV7-9 and TRBJ1-5; D ambiguous. This CDR3 has 14 amino acids. Trimming left V 3 bases short and J 7 bases short, with 13 bases between. CDR1 and CDR2 (germline): SEHNR, FQNEAQ (reference sequence). The CDR3 here is CASSFSGSSQPQHF. The CDR3 DNA reads TGTGCCAGCAGCTTTTCAGGCTCGTCCCAGCCCCAGCATTTT.

Comments on this clone: Mismatch with germline at one junction end may stem from a read error. The V and J genes are TRBV7-7 and TRBJ2-5; a possible D gene is TRBD2 (5 bases). The germline CDR1 and CDR2 sequences are SSHAT and FNYEAQ (reference sequence). CDR3 size: 13 residues. CDR3 coding DNA: TGTGCTAGCAGCTTAGACTACGGGGAGACCCAGTACTTC. Translated: CASSLDYGETQYF.

This clone came up a few times. This rearrangement joins TRBV5-6 to TRBJ1-1; TRBD1 agrees at 7 bases. V shed 4 bases and J 3 bases; nucleotides not matched to a gene: 6. The CDR3 has 14 residues. The germline V gene has CDR1 SGHDT and CDR2 YYEEEE. CDR3 bases: TGTGCCAGCAGCCAGACAGGGAAGGACACTGAAGCTTTCTTT. It encodes CASSQTGKDTEAFF.